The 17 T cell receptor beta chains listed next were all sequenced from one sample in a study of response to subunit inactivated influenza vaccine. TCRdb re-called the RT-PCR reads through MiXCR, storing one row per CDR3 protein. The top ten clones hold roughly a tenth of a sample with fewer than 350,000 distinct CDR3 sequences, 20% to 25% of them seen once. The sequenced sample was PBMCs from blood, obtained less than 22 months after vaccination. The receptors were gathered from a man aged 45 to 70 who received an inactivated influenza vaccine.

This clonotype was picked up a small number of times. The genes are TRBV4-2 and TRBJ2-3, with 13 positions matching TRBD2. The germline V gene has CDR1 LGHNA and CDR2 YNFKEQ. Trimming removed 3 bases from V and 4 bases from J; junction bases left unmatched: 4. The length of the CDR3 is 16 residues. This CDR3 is CASSQLGTSGADTQYF. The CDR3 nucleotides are TGTGCCAGCAGCCAGTTGGGGACTAGCGGGGCAGATACGCAGTATTTT.

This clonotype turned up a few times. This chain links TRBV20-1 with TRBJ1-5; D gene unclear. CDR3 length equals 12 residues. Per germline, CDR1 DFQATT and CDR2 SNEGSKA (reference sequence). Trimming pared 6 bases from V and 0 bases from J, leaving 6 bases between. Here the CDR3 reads CSALHSNQPQHF. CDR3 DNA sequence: TGCAGTGCCCTGCATAGCAATCAGCCCCAGCATTTT.

The CDR3 spells CASRDRVAGANVLTF. DNA of the CDR3: TGCGCCAGCAGGGACAGGGTAGCTGGGGCCAACGTCCTGACTTTC. This chain uses TRBV5-1 with TRBJ2-6, with 8 bases aligning to TRBD1. The CDR3 spans 15 residues. In germline, CDR1 is SGHRS, CDR2 YFSETQ. V was clipped by 5 bases and J by 2 bases; unmatched bases: 3.

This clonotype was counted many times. CDR3 residues: CSGGGTGPQHF. Here the CDR3 DNA reads TGCAGCGGGGGGGGGACAGGGCCCCAGCATTTT. V is TRBV29-1 and J is TRBJ1-5; 8 bases agree with TRBD1. This CDR3 comprises 11 residues. V lost 7 bases to trimming and J lost 9 bases; unmatched junction nucleotides: 5. From germline, CDR1 is SQVTM and CDR2 ANQGSEA.

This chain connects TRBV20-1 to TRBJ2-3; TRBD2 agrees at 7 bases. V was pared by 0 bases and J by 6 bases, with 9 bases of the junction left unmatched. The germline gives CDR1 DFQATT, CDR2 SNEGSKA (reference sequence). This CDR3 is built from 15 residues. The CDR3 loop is CSARDLAGDSDTQYF. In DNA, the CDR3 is TGCAGTGCTAGAGATTTGGCGGGAGACTCGGATACGCAGTATTTT.

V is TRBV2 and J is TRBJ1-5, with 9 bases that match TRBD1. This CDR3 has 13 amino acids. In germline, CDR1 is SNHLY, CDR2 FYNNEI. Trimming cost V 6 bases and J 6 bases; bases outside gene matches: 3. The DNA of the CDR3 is TGTGCCAGCAGGGAGGACAGGGGTCAGCCCCAGCATTTT. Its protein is CASREDRGQPQHF.

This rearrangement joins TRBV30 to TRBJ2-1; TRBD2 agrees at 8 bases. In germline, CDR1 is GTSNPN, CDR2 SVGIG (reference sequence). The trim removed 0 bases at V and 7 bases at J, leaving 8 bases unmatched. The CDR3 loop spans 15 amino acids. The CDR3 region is CAWSVQGLVPNEQFF. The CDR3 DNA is TGTGCCTGGAGTGTTCAGGGACTAGTTCCTAATGAGCAGTTCTTC.

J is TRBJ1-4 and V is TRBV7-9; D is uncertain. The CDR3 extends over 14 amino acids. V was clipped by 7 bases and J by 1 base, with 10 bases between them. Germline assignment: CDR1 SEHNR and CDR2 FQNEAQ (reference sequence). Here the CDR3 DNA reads TGTGCCAGCACTATGTTCGGAACTAATGAAAAACTGTTTTTT. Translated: CASTMFGTNEKLFF.

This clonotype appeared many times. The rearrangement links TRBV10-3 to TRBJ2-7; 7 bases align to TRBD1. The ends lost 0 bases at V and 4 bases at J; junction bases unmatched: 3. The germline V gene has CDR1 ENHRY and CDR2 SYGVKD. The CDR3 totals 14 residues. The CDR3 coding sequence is TGTGCCATCAGTGAGTCGGGGACAGCTTACGAGCAGTACTTC. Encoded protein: CAISESGTAYEQYF.

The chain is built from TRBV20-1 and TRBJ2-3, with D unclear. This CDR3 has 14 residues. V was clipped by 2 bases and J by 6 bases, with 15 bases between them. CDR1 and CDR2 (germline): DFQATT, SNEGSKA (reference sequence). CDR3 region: CSARLGLGRDTQYF. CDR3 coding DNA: TGCAGTGCTAGACTTGGGCTAGGTCGGGATACGCAGTATTTT.

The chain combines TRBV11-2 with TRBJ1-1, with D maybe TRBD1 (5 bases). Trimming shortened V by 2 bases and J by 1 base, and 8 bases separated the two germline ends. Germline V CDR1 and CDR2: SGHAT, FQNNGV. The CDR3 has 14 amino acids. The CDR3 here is CASSLLGPNTEAFF. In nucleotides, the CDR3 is TGTGCCAGCAGCTTACTGGGGCCGAACACTGAAGCTTTCTTT.

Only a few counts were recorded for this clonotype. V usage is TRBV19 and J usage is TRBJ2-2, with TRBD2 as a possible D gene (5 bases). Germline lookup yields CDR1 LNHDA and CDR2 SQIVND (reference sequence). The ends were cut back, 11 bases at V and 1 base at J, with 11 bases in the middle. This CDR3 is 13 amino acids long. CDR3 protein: CAAERWNTGELFF. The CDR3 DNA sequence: TGTGCCGCGGAGCGGTGGAACACCGGGGAGCTGTTTTTT.

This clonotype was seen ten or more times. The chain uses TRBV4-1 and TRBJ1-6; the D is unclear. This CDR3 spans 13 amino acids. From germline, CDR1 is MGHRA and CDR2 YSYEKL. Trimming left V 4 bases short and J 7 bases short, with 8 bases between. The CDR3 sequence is CASSLGLNSPLHF. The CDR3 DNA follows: TGCGCCAGCAGCCTCGGACTCAATTCACCCCTCCACTTT.

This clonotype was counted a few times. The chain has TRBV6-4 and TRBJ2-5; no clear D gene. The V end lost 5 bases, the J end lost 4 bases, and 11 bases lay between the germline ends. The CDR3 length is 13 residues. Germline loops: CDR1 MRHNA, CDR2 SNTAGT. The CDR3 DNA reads TGTGCCAGCAGTCCTCGTCTAGGAGAGACCCAGTACTTC. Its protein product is CASSPRLGETQYF.

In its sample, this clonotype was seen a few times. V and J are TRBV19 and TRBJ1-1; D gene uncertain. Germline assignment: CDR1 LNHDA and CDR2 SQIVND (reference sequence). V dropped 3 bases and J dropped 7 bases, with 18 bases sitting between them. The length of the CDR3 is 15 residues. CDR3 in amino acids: CASSMGSTYGDEAFF. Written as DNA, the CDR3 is TGTGCCAGTAGTATGGGTTCGACATACGGGGATGAAGCTTTCTTT.

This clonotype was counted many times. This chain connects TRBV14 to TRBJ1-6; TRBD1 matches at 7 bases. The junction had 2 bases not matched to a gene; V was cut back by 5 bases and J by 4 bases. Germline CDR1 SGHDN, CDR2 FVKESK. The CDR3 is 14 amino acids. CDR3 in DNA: TGTGCCAGCAGCGAGACAGGGTATAATTCACCCCTCCACTTT. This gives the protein CASSETGYNSPLHF.

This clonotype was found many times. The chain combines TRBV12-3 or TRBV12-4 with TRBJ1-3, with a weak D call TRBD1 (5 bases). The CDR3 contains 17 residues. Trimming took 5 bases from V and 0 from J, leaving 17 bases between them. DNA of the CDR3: TGTGCCAGCAGTACTCCGGGACGGCAGCTCTCTGGAAACACCATATATTTT. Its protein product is CASSTPGRQLSGNTIYF.